This T cell receptor (beta chain) was identified in a study of OX40 agonist ivuxolimab in advanced cancers. With regard to the full study: The costimulatory receptor OX40 (CD134) was targeted by ivuxolimab, a fully human IgG2 agonistic monoclonal antibody. Intravenous ivuxolimab was administered to patients every 2 weeks at six dose levels: 0.01, 0.1, 0.3, 1.5, 3 and 10 mg/kg. Of the approximately 54 patients in dose escalation, 19 had hepatocellular carcinoma, about 15 had melanoma, 9 had renal cell carcinoma and 9 had head and neck cancer. A male proportion of 82.7% and a mean age of roughly 55 years, ranging from about 23 to 79, were recorded for the dose-escalation cohort. Patients were allowed to have had prior anti-PD-1, anti-PD-L1 or anti-CTLA-4 therapy, and 40% to 45% of the dose-escalation patients had been treated with checkpoint inhibitors. Partial responses occurred in three dose-escalation patients, of whom one had hepatocellular carcinoma and two had cutaneous melanoma. The purpose of peripheral TCRbeta sequencing was to test whether ivuxolimab changed TCR sequence diversity and led to clonal T-cell expansion. The monotherapy dose-escalation portion (N ≈ 55 patients) of the phase I ivuxolimab trial is reported in the paper.

Regarding this clone: Its antigen is still unknown. The sample holds no much larger clone one base away, and base qualities are not on file.

The trial excluded patients who had a history of autoimmune disease or who were on systemic immunosuppression. Peripheral blood for TCR sequencing was collected from all dose cohorts at baseline, on cycle 4 day 1, and on cycle 7 day 1. The samples were drawn from a first-in-human, open-label, multicenter phase I dose-escalation trial of ivuxolimab. The trial enrolled adults with locally advanced or metastatic head and neck squamous cell, hepatocellular, melanoma or renal cell carcinoma. Before TCR sequencing, CD4+ and CD8+ T cells were separately sorted from peripheral blood. For sequencing of the TCRbeta CDR3 region, genomic DNA was extracted from the sorted cells. TCRbeta CDR3 regions were sequenced using the immunoSEQ Assay. TCRdb holds this immuneACCESS table with in-frame rearrangements only. Some clones are missing; in checked studies, unresolved V genes explain under half, and the rest has no known cause. The sample profile shows around 50,000 clones; 77% of them were found once. The biggest ten clones account for 2% to 3% of the sample.

Overall study outcomes, separate from this receptor: At doses from 0.1 to 3.0 mg/kg, clonal expansion was seen in both CD4+ and CD8+ blood T cells between baseline and week 6. Low levels of normalized T-cell clonal expansion were also seen in some nonresponding patients. On average, CD8+ T cells showed more expanded clones than CD4+ T cells after ivuxolimab. Partial responders in the 0.1-3.0 mg/kg groups had among the lowest normalized peripheral clonal expansion, especially among CD8+ T cells. The antigen specificity of the clonally expanded peripheral T cells was not determined.

CDR1 and CDR2 are read off the germline V gene as SGHRS and YFSETQ. The CDR3 starts with the cysteine, ends with the phenylalanine, and has 14 residues. Just the 42-base CDR3 DNA is kept, in frame starting at base 1. V and J lose 4 bases and 4 bases, and a span of 14 bases separates them. The TCR sequence derives from an adult with an advanced solid tumor such as melanoma, head and neck, liver or kidney cancer. The input for sequencing was CD4+ or CD8+ T cells sorted from blood, taken in a trial of the OX40 agonist ivuxolimab. In this chain, TRBV5-1 is recombined with TRBJ1-1; TRBD1 is a possible D gene, resting on 6 matching bases. The nucleotide sequence is TGCGCCAGCAGCGGCGCAGGGGAAGGCACTGAAGCTTTCTTT. It codes for CASSGAGEGTEAFF.